These 31 T cell receptor beta chains share one sample of origin, sequenced in a study of T-cell reconstitution after alpha-beta-depleted transplantation in children. Preparation of the TCRbeta library was carried out with unique molecular identifiers. TCRdb itself ran the PCR reads through MiXCR, one entry per CDR3 protein. The profile covers 490,000 or so distinct CDR3 sequences, with approximately 13% appearing a single time and around 5.6% taken by the ten largest. This specimen was PBMCs from the stem cell graft donor, taken from the stem cell graft. These receptors originate from a human donor who donated a stem cell graft to a child with combined immunodeficiency.

This clonotype was recorded at least ten times. The rearrangement links TRBV5-1 to TRBJ2-1, with TRBD2 matching 10 bases. The V gene end was trimmed by 3 bases and the J gene end by 3 bases; junction bases not matched to a gene: 12. The length of the CDR3 is 18 residues. Germline V gives CDR1 SGHRS, CDR2 YFSETQ. The CDR3 here is CASSSGASGRGLYNEQFF. The CDR3 DNA reads TGCGCCAGCAGCTCTGGGGCTAGCGGGAGAGGGCTCTACAATGAGCAGTTCTTC.

This clonotype was recorded many times. The chain links TRBV4-1 to TRBJ2-3; a possible D gene is TRBD1 (6 bases). V lost 2 bases, J lost 4 bases, and 10 bases lay in between. The germline CDR1 and CDR2 sequences are MGHRA and YSYEKL. The length of the CDR3 is 14 residues. DNA for the CDR3: TGCGCCAGCAGCCAAATCGCAGGGGCAGATACGCAGTATTTT. As protein: CASSQIAGADTQYF.

The V gene is TRBV10-3, the J gene TRBJ2-7, with 8 nucleotides matching TRBD1. The ends lost 5 bases at V and 6 bases at J; junction bases unmatched: 3. This CDR3 contains 12 residues. Per germline, CDR1 ENHRY and CDR2 SYGVKD. The CDR3 DNA reads TGTGCCATCAGTCAAACAGGGGGCGAGCAGTACTTC. Its translation is CAISQTGGEQYF.

The rearrangement uses TRBV21-1 and TRBJ2-5. TRBV21-1 is described as a pseudogene. The CDR3 is 16 residues long. CDR3 residues: CASSPHSWSHWETQYF. The CDR3 DNA reads TGTGCCAGCAGTCCCCATAGCTGGTCTCATTGGGAGACCCAGTACTTC.

This clonotype was detected ten times or more. The chain employs TRBV20-1 and TRBJ1-1; D uncertain. The CDR3 is 15 amino acids. Trimming took off 0 bases at V and 4 bases at J, with 15 bases between the two ends. In germline, CDR1 is DFQATT, CDR2 SNEGSKA (reference sequence). DNA of the CDR3: TGCAGTGCTAGAGACCCCGAGCGGGGATTCACTGAAGCTTTCTTT. Translating gives CSARDPERGFTEAFF.

The chain uses TRBV9 and TRBJ2-3, with D uncertain. The CDR3 has 14 amino acids. Germline V gene lookup returns CDR1 SGDLS and CDR2 YYNGEE. The V end was cut by 0 bases, the J end by 2 bases, with 7 bases between. The CDR3 DNA reads as TGTGCCAGCAGCGTAGTCGATAACACAGATACGCAGTATTTT. Amino acid sequence: CASSVVDNTDTQYF.

This rearrangement joins TRBV28 to TRBJ2-3, with D hard to call. V lost 0 bases and J lost 0, with 13 bases in between. The CDR3 contains 17 residues. Germline-derived CDR1 and CDR2 are MDHEN and SYDVKM. The CDR3 reads CASSLWVDVLSTDTQYF. DNA for the CDR3: TGTGCCAGCAGTTTATGGGTCGACGTACTTAGCACAGATACGCAGTATTTT.

This clonotype was seen only a few times. CDR3 region: CASGLSGSGNTIYF. The CDR3 nucleotides read TGTGCTAGTGGTTTGTCGGGCTCTGGAAACACCATATATTTT. The J gene is TRBJ1-3, the V gene TRBV12-5; D is unresolved. V gave up 2 bases and J gave up 0 bases, with 5 bases separating them. The CDR3 extends over 14 amino acids. The germline V gene encodes CDR1 LGHNT and CDR2 FRNRAP.

The chain joins TRBV6-2 or TRBV6-3 to TRBJ1-1; 10 bases match TRBD1. CDR1 is MNHEY, CDR2 SVGEGT, per germline. This CDR3 has 16 residues. Germline trimming cut 6 bases from V and 7 bases from J; bases unmatched to any gene: 14. The CDR3 here is CASSLQAPGTGVEAFF. CDR3 DNA: TGTGCCAGCAGCCTCCAGGCCCCCGGGACAGGGGTTGAAGCTTTCTTT.

The sample holds a few counts of this clonotype. The rearrangement joins TRBV15 to TRBJ2-7; either TRBD1 or TRBD2 may supply D (5 bases each). This CDR3 region has 14 residues. CDR1 and CDR2 (germline): LNHNV, YYDKDF (reference sequence). V dropped 0 bases and J dropped 5 bases, with 11 bases sitting between them. The CDR3 reads CATSRDQGDHEQYF. The DNA of the CDR3 is TGTGCCACCAGCAGAGATCAAGGGGACCACGAGCAGTACTTC. Full variable domain (missing parts from reference TRBV15 and TRBJ2-7): DAMVIQNPRYQVTQFGKPVTLSCSQTLNHNVMYWYQQKSSQAPKLLFHYYDKDFNNEADTPDNFQSRRPNTSFCFLDIRSPGLGDTAMYLCATSRDQGDHEQYFGPGTRLTVT.

This sequence joins TRBV4-2 and TRBJ2-1, with 10 bases fitting TRBD2. CDR1 and CDR2 from the germline V gene are LGHNA and YNFKEQ. The CDR3 length is 18 residues. V shed 0 bases and J 10 bases; nucleotides not matched to a gene: 15. DNA of the CDR3: TGTGCCAGCAGCCAAGACTCGAATAGCGGGGGGCGGAACGGGGAGCAGTTCTTC. This translates into CASSQDSNSGGRNGEQFF.

This clonotype has only one observation. This chain uses TRBV28 with TRBJ1-5; D remains unclear. Trimming stripped 6 bases from V and 3 bases from J, with 9 bases between. This CDR3 is 13 amino acids long. The germline CDR1 and CDR2 sequences are MDHEN and SYDVKM. The DNA of the CDR3 is TGTGCCAGCAGCCCTGACTACAATCAGCCCCAGCATTTT. Protein: CASSPDYNQPQHF.

This clonotype was recorded a few times. V usage is TRBV25-1 and J usage is TRBJ2-5; D uncertain. Germline values: CDR1 MGHDK, CDR2 SYGVNS. The CDR3 spans 14 residues. Trimming took off 1 base at V and 5 bases at J, with 11 bases between the two ends. This CDR3 is CASSEWAVTETQYF. The CDR3 coding sequence is TGTGCCAGCAGTGAATGGGCAGTGACGGAGACCCAGTACTTC. The whole variable domain, filled in from reference TRBV25-1 and TRBJ2-5, reads EADIYQTPRYLVIGTGKKITLECSQTMGHDKMYWYQQDPGMELHLIHYSYGVNSTEKGDLSSESTVSRIRTEHFPLTLESARPSHTSQYLCASSEWAVTETQYFGPGTRLLVL.

This clonotype was counted between two and nine times. The V call is TRBV25-1, the J call TRBJ1-2; 7 bases are shared with TRBD1. The CDR3 runs 16 residues. CDR1 is MGHDK and CDR2 is SYGVNS in the germline V gene. With V trimmed by 5 bases and J by 4 bases, 13 bases remained unmatched. The CDR3 DNA reads TGTGCCAGCAGTCCCCTGACAGGGCGTGATGCCTATGGCTACACCTTC. As protein: CASSPLTGRDAYGYTF.

This clonotype was found a few times. One end of the junction varies from germline; a read error may be responsible. The rearrangement links TRBV9 to TRBJ2-5, with D possibly matching TRBD1 (5 bases). In germline, CDR1 is SGDLS, CDR2 YYNGEE. This CDR3 comprises 14 residues. The CDR3 sequence is CASSPLRQGEEIDF. The DNA of the CDR3 is TGTGCCAGCAGCCCCCTTCGGCAGGGCGAGGAAATCGACTTC.

The V call is TRBV12-3 or TRBV12-4, the J call TRBJ2-1; tentatively, D is TRBD1 (5 bases). The V end lost 2 bases, the J end lost 7 bases, and 15 bases lay between the germline ends. The CDR3 covers 15 residues. CDR3 DNA sequence: TGTGCCAGCAGTTTATGGGCCTCTGCAGGGAATGAGCAGTTCTTC. This sequence encodes CASSLWASAGNEQFF.

This clonotype appeared many times. The chain employs TRBV10-3 and TRBJ2-7; the match to TRBD2 covers 8 bases. Germline CDR1 reads ENHRY; CDR2 reads SYGVKD. There are 17 residues in the CDR3. V lost 4 bases and J lost 4; bases outside the gene matches: 15. The CDR3 DNA reads TGTGCCATCAGTGCCGGGGCAAAGGGACTAGGGCTTTACGAGCAGTACTTC. Encoded protein: CAISAGAKGLGLYEQYF.

The genes are TRBV5-1 and TRBJ2-1; D not certain. V dropped 1 base and J dropped 4 bases, with 6 bases sitting between them. The CDR3 extends over 13 amino acids. Germline CDR1 SGHRS, CDR2 YFSETQ. CDR3 bases: TGCGCCAGCAGCTTGTGGGATTACAATGAGCAGTTCTTC. Its translation is CASSLWDYNEQFF.

This clonotype has a handful of counts. The rearrangement joins TRBV6-1 to TRBJ2-7; no clear D. Trimming stripped 7 bases from V and 7 bases from J, with 17 bases between. Germline CDR1 is MNHNS and CDR2 is SASEGT. This CDR3 has 13 amino acids. CDR3 DNA sequence: TGTGCCAGCACCGGAGAGGTATCGATGGAGCAGTACTTC. Its protein product is CASTGEVSMEQYF.

This sequence joins TRBV12-3 or TRBV12-4 and TRBJ2-3, with TRBD1 matching over 7 bases. V lost 7 bases, J lost 2 bases, and 9 bases stayed unmatched. The CDR3 runs to 15 residues. The CDR3 DNA reads as TGTGCCAGCACTTCCCTAGGGACAGACACAGATACGCAGTATTTT. Amino acids: CASTSLGTDTDTQYF.

The chain joins TRBV20-1 to TRBJ1-5; weak D call: TRBD1 (5 bases). CDR1 and CDR2 from the germline V gene are DFQATT and SNEGSKA (reference sequence). The CDR3 consists of 12 residues. The germline V and J ends were trimmed by 0 bases and 10 bases, with 10 bases remaining between them. The CDR3 nucleotides read TGCAGTGCTAGAGACCAGGGAGGCCCCCAGCATTTT. Translating it yields CSARDQGGPQHF.

This clonotype was counted between two and nine times. The V and J genes are TRBV6-5 and TRBJ2-7; no clear D gene. The CDR3 extends over 15 amino acids. V lost 4 bases to trimming and J lost 4 bases, with 17 bases between them. The germline CDR1 and CDR2 sequences are MNHEY and SVGAGI. CDR3 sequence: CASSLTGTFLYEQYF. The CDR3 coding sequence is TGTGCCAGCAGTTTGACCGGTACCTTCCTTTACGAGCAGTACTTC.

This clonotype appeared many times. The chain joins TRBV10-3 to TRBJ2-5; 8 bases agree with TRBD2. The CDR3 contains 15 residues. V was pared by 0 bases and J by 2 bases, with 2 bases of the junction left unmatched. From germline, CDR1 is ENHRY and CDR2 SYGVKD. CDR3 in DNA: TGTGCCATCAGTGAGTCTACTAGCGGACAAGAGACCCAGTACTTC. Protein: CAISESTSGQETQYF.

V usage is TRBV27 and J usage is TRBJ2-1; 9 bases are shared with TRBD2. The CDR3 is made up of 15 amino acids. CDR1 is MNHEY, CDR2 SMNVEV, per germline (reference sequence). With V trimmed by 2 bases and J by 8 bases, 7 bases remained unmatched. The CDR3 nucleotides read TGTGCCAGCAGTTTAAGGGCGGGGGGGCCCGATGAGCAGTTCTTC. Encoded protein: CASSLRAGGPDEQFF.

The table lists this clonotype with a few counts. This sequence joins TRBV24-1 and TRBJ2-7; no definite D call. The CDR3 spans 12 residues. Germline values: CDR1 KGHDR, CDR2 SFDVKD. V was cut by 1 base and J by 7 bases, with 7 bases left in between. CDR3: CATSDFWGEQYF. The CDR3, as DNA: TGTGCCACCAGTGATTTTTGGGGAGAGCAGTACTTC.

This chain connects TRBV24-1 to TRBJ2-3; D gene unclear. Trimming stripped 5 bases from V and 7 bases from J, with 12 bases between. The CDR3 is 13 residues long. Germline values: CDR1 KGHDR, CDR2 SFDVKD. CDR3 sequence reads: CATSGFLGNTQYF. CDR3 bases: TGTGCCACCAGTGGATTTTTGGGAAATACGCAGTATTTT.

In this sample, this clonotype turned up many times. The chain uses TRBV9 and TRBJ2-2; perhaps TRBD1 as D (5 bases). This CDR3 spans 17 amino acids. V lost 2 bases, J lost 2 bases, and 16 bases lay in between. Germline V gene data show CDR1 as SGDLS and CDR2 as YYNGEE. Written as DNA, the CDR3 is TGTGCCAGCAGCGTGTCTTTGAACAGGCTTAACACCGGGGAGCTGTTTTTT. It encodes CASSVSLNRLNTGELFF.

The rearrangement links TRBV7-3 to TRBJ2-1, with TRBD2 matching over 12 bases. Germline CDR1 reads SGHTA; CDR2 reads FQGTGA. There are 17 residues in the CDR3. Trimming took 5 bases from V and 1 from J; bases not matched to a gene: 6. This CDR3 reads CASSLEGTSGSYNEQFF. In DNA, the CDR3 is TGTGCCAGCAGCCTTGAGGGGACTAGCGGGTCCTACAATGAGCAGTTCTTC.

This chain connects TRBV29-1 to TRBJ2-7, with D perhaps being TRBD1 or TRBD2 (6 bases each). From germline, CDR1 is SQVTM and CDR2 ANQGSEA. This CDR3 is built from 13 residues. Trimming cost V 6 bases and J 1 base, with 13 bases left between them. The CDR3 DNA is TGCAGCGTCCGTGGGGGGACATCCTACGAGCAGTACTTC. Translated, it gives CSVRGGTSYEQYF.

About this clonotype: One end of the junction does not line up with germline, which may come from a read error. V usage is TRBV6-1 and J usage is TRBJ2-1; no reliable D call. CDR3 size: 13 residues. Germline loops: CDR1 MNHNS, CDR2 SASEGT. In nucleotides, the CDR3 is TGTGCCAGCAGTGAAGTTCCCTACGATGAGCAGTTCTTC. Amino acids: CASSEVPYDEQFF.

This chain links TRBV20-1 with TRBJ1-2; D is ambiguous. V shed 1 base and J shed 4 bases, with 16 bases lying between them. Germline loops: CDR1 DFQATT, CDR2 SNEGSKA (reference sequence). The CDR3 sequence is 15 residues long. The CDR3 loop reads CSARASPRAGYGYTF. The CDR3 DNA reads as TGCAGTGCTAGAGCTTCACCGCGGGCTGGCTATGGCTACACCTTC.